The 27 T cell receptor beta chains in this list originate from one sample, sequenced in a study of CD8 T cells in Susac syndrome (dated by TCRdb to about 2019). Receptor amplification or capture employed the immunoSEQ multiplex PCR assay. RNA was extracted with the RNeasy kit and roughly 0.45 to 1 ug was reverse transcribed using random hexamers. TCRdb applied fastp at Q25 and MiXCR to the public reads, then kept only in-frame beta chains. Each record represents a unique CDR3 protein, reported with the most common genes and DNA among its rows. For this sample the table gives 250,000 to 350,000 distinct CDR3 sequences, of which about 92% were detected only once. The ten largest clones capture over 0.065% of the sample. Sequencing was done on a sample of CD4+ T cells from PBMCs. These receptors all come from a human donor with multiple sclerosis.

This chain links TRBV30 with TRBJ1-4; TRBD1 is a possible D gene (5 bases). The V gene's germline CDR1 is GTSNPN and CDR2 SVGIG (reference sequence). The CDR3 covers 13 residues. V was cut by 3 bases and J by 7 bases, with 12 bases left in between. CDR3 amino acids: CAWSHLGTEKLFF. The DNA for the CDR3 is TGTGCCTGGAGCCACCTGGGGACTGAAAAACTGTTTTTT.

CDR3 bases: TGTGCCAGTAACAACAGGGTACAAGAGACCCAGTACTTC. This codes for CASNNRVQETQYF. The rearrangement links TRBV19 to TRBJ2-5, with D maybe TRBD1 (6 bases). The ends were cut back, 7 bases at V and 2 bases at J, with 11 bases in the middle. CDR3 length: 13 amino acids. The V gene's germline CDR1 is LNHDA and CDR2 SQIVND (reference sequence).

The chain carries TRBV2 and TRBJ1-3, with D maybe TRBD1 (6 bases). CDR1 and CDR2 from the germline V gene are SNHLY and FYNNEI. The V and J ends lost 4 bases and 9 bases respectively, with 16 bases between them. There are 14 residues in the CDR3. The CDR3 DNA is TGTGCCAGCAGTGCAACAGGGTTGGAGGGCACCATATATTTT. This codes for CASSATGLEGTIYF.

The table lists this clonotype with a count of one. This chain uses TRBV11-3 with TRBJ2-2, with TRBD2 as a possible D gene (5 bases). Trimming left V 6 bases short and J 6 bases short, with 8 bases between. This CDR3 spans 12 amino acids. CDR1 and CDR2 from the germline V gene are SGHNT and YENEEA. The CDR3 DNA reads as TGTGCCAGCAGGAAGGAGGCCGGGGAGCTGTTTTTT. Translated, it gives CASRKEAGELFF.

The V and J genes are TRBV5-4 and TRBJ2-7; D might be TRBD2 (6 bases). Germline V gene data show CDR1 as SGHNT and CDR2 as YYREEE (reference sequence). The V end was cut by 4 bases, the J end by 2 bases, with 13 bases between. This CDR3 spans 14 amino acids. CDR3 amino acids: CASSPLGGTYEQYF. For the CDR3, the DNA is TGTGCCAGCAGCCCCCTTGGCGGGACCTACGAGCAGTACTTC.

The chain uses TRBV5-1 and TRBJ2-3; 8 bases are a match to TRBD2. The CDR3 length is 16 residues. CDR1 SGHRS and CDR2 YFSETQ come from the germline V gene. V was pared by 1 base and J by 4 bases, with 8 bases of the junction left unmatched. CDR3 in DNA: TGCGCCAGCAGCTTGTCCCCAGCGGGAGCTTCAGATACGCAGTATTTT. It encodes CASSLSPAGASDTQYF.

The chain has TRBV7-3 and TRBJ2-3, with D unclear. The CDR3 extends over 13 amino acids. V was shortened by 1 base and J by 3 bases, with 5 bases between the two germline ends. Germline V CDR1 and CDR2: SGHTA, FQGTGA. The DNA of the CDR3 is TGTGCCAGCAGCTTAATCAAGACAGATACGCAGTATTTT. This sequence encodes CASSLIKTDTQYF.

This chain's CDR3 is CASTLIPGQLTSGNTIYF. The CDR3 nucleotides are TGTGCCAGCACCCTCATCCCCGGACAGTTGACCTCTGGAAACACCATATATTTT. The chain recombines TRBV7-2 with TRBJ1-3; perhaps TRBD1 as D (6 bases). Trimming stripped 7 bases from V and 0 bases from J, with 22 bases between. CDR3 length: 18 residues. The V gene's germline CDR1 is SGHTA and CDR2 FQGNSA.

The V call is TRBV7-3, the J call TRBJ2-2, with 9 bases that match TRBD2. V shed 3 bases and J 3 bases; nucleotides not matched to a gene: 2. The germline CDR1 and CDR2 sequences are SGHTA and FQGTGA. CDR3 length equals 15 residues. This chain's CDR3 is CASSFRLADTGELFF. Here the CDR3 DNA reads TGTGCCAGCAGCTTCCGACTAGCGGACACCGGGGAGCTGTTTTTT.

This CDR3 is CSVIRLAGRGEQYF. DNA of the CDR3: TGCAGCGTCATAAGACTAGCGGGAAGGGGCGAGCAGTACTTC. The chain joins TRBV29-1 to TRBJ2-7; 11 bases match TRBD2. V lost 6 bases, J lost 6 bases, and 10 bases stayed unmatched. Germline loops: CDR1 SQVTM, CDR2 ANQGSEA. CDR3 length: 14 residues.

The rearrangement uses TRBV15 and TRBJ1-1; 8 bases align to TRBD1. CDR3 size: 13 residues. The V and J ends lost 3 bases and 6 bases, in that order; junction bases with no gene match: 3. Germline V gene data show CDR1 as LNHNV and CDR2 as YYDKDF (reference sequence). For the CDR3, the DNA is TGTGCCACCAGCAGGAACAGGGGGTCTGAAGCTTTCTTT. Translated, it gives CATSRNRGSEAFF. Full variable domain (rest looked up from reference TRBV15 and TRBJ1-1): DAMVIQNPRYQVTQFGKPVTLSCSQTLNHNVMYWYQQKSSQAPKLLFHYYDKDFNNEADTPDNFQSRRPNTSFCFLDIRSPGLGDTAMYLCATSRNRGSEAFFGQGTRLTVV.

The chain recombines TRBV6-2 or TRBV6-3 with TRBJ2-7, with D maybe TRBD1 (5 bases). Trimming cost V 4 bases and J 3 bases, with 22 bases left between them. The germline CDR1 and CDR2 sequences are MNHEY and SVGEGT. This CDR3 is built from 17 residues. The CDR3 nucleotides are TGTGCCAGCAGTTTTTCCCAGGGTAAAAGCCGGAACTACGAGCAGTACTTC. This codes for CASSFSQGKSRNYEQYF.

This chain uses TRBV6-2 or TRBV6-3 with TRBJ1-5, with TRBD1 matching over 9 bases. CDR1 and CDR2 (germline): MNHEY, SVGEGT. V shed 6 bases, J shed 6 bases, and the junction held 9 bases outside the gene matches. This CDR3 is 15 amino acids long. Here the CDR3 DNA reads TGTGCCAGCAGGGGAACAGGGGGCGCGGGTCAGCCCCAGCATTTT. Protein: CASRGTGGAGQPQHF.

This chain links TRBV13 with TRBJ2-7; D could derive from TRBD1 or TRBD2 (6 bases each). The V gene lost 3 bases and the J gene lost 7 bases, with 10 bases spanning the gap. The CDR3 loop spans 12 amino acids. CDR1 and CDR2 from the germline V gene are PRHDT and FYEKMQ (reference sequence). The CDR3 protein is CASSFGGQEQYF. In nucleotides, the CDR3 is TGTGCCAGCAGCTTCGGGGGACAAGAGCAGTACTTC.

This clonotype showed up just a few times. The chain joins TRBV11-2 to TRBJ1-4; D not resolved. Germline assignment: CDR1 SGHAT and CDR2 FQNNGV. The ends were cut back, 3 bases at V and 0 bases at J, with 5 bases in the middle. This CDR3 contains 14 residues. The CDR3 sequence is CASSFSATNEKLFF. For the CDR3, the DNA is TGTGCCAGCAGCTTTTCTGCAACTAATGAAAAACTGTTTTTT.

About this clonotype itself: One end of the junction is discordant with germline, which a read error may explain. The V call is TRBV7-3, the J call TRBJ2-3, with 7 bases aligning to TRBD1. From germline, CDR1 is SGHTA and CDR2 FQGTGA. This CDR3 comprises 15 residues. CDR3 in amino acids: CASSPLGGSSSSVWF. In DNA, the CDR3 is TGTGCCAGCAGCCCCCTAGGGGGCTCTTCTAGCTCGGTGTGGTTT.

V is TRBV19 and J is TRBJ1-1; D is possibly TRBD1 (6 bases). CDR3 size: 13 residues. Trimming removed 6 bases at V and 4 bases at J, with 12 bases between. From germline, CDR1 is LNHDA and CDR2 SQIVND (reference sequence). The CDR3 coding sequence is TGTGCCAGTAGGGGGGCTTTGGGCACTGAAGCTTTCTTT. Its translation: CASRGALGTEAFF. The complete variable domain, with remaining parts taken from reference TRBV19 and TRBJ1-1, reads DGGITQSPKYLFRKEGQNVTLSCEQNLNHDAMYWYRQDPGQGLRLIYYSQIVNDFQKGDIAEGYSVSREKKESFPLTVTSAQKNPTAFYLCASRGALGTEAFFGQGTRLTVV.

The chain joins TRBV19 to TRBJ2-4, with 9 bases fitting TRBD1. V shed 6 bases and J 9 bases; nucleotides not matched to a gene: 9. This CDR3 spans 14 amino acids. CDR1 LNHDA and CDR2 SQIVND come from the germline V gene (reference sequence). The CDR3 region is CASSRIGTGRIQYF. The CDR3 region has the DNA TGTGCCAGTAGCCGGATCGGGACAGGGCGCATTCAGTACTTC.

This chain joins TRBV3-1 and TRBJ1-2; 8 bases agree with TRBD1. With 6 bases clipped from V and 4 bases from J, the junction kept 7 bases outside the gene matches. From germline, CDR1 is LGHDT and CDR2 YNNKEL (reference sequence). The CDR3 runs to 14 residues. In nucleotides, the CDR3 is TGTGCCAGCAGACTGACAGGGGACTCCTATGGCTACACCTTC. Translating gives CASRLTGDSYGYTF.

The chain recombines TRBV5-1 with TRBJ2-2; tentatively, D is TRBD1 (7 bases). V shed 3 bases and J shed 4 bases, with 10 bases lying between them. Germline loops: CDR1 SGHRS, CDR2 YFSETQ. The CDR3 runs 14 residues. This chain's CDR3 is CASSSGGLTGELFF. The DNA of the CDR3 is TGCGCCAGCAGCTCAGGGGGGCTCACCGGGGAGCTGTTTTTT.

This clonotype was observed once. This sequence joins TRBV7-8 and TRBJ2-2; D gene unclear. From germline, CDR1 is SGHVS and CDR2 FQNEAQ. This CDR3 has 12 residues. V was cut by 1 base and J by 8 bases, with 5 bases left in between. The CDR3 nucleotides are TGTGCCAGCAGCTTAGGGAAGGGGGAGCTGTTTTTT. Amino acid sequence: CASSLGKGELFF.

The rearrangement uses TRBV29-1 and TRBJ1-4; TRBD1 matches at 9 bases. This CDR3 is built from 13 residues. CDR1 SQVTM and CDR2 ANQGSEA come from the germline V gene. V lost 5 bases and J lost 10; bases outside the gene matches: 8. The CDR3 protein is CSVFQTGGGKLFF. CDR3 nucleotides: TGCAGCGTTTTCCAGACAGGGGGAGGAAAACTGTTTTTT. The whole variable domain, filled in from reference TRBV29-1 and TRBJ1-4, reads SAVISQKPSRDICQRGTSLTIQCQVDSQVTMMFWYRQQPGQSLTLIATANQGSEATYESGFVIDKFPISRPNLTFSTLTVSNMSPEDSSIYLCSVFQTGGGKLFFGSGTQLSVL.

The genes are TRBV13 and TRBJ2-1; TRBD2 matches 10 bases. V trimming: 4 bases; J trimming: 9 bases; junction bases outside the gene matches: 6. The CDR3 runs 14 residues. The V gene's germline CDR1 is PRHDT and CDR2 FYEKMQ (reference sequence). CDR3 region: CASSYSGRKREQFF. The CDR3 nucleotides read TGTGCCAGCAGCTATAGCGGGAGGAAGCGTGAGCAGTTCTTC.

A single count supports this clonotype. This sequence joins TRBV6-4 and TRBJ2-1; D gene ambiguous. V dropped 5 bases and J dropped 6 bases, with 14 bases sitting between them. Germline V gene sequence: CDR1 MRHNA, CDR2 SNTAGT. The CDR3 is 14 amino acids. CDR3 loop: CASSTETTSNEQFF. The CDR3 nucleotides are TGTGCCAGCAGTACAGAAACCACGTCCAATGAGCAGTTCTTC.

The chain joins TRBV10-3 to TRBJ2-3; 9 positions agree with TRBD2. The CDR3 length is 16 residues. V was pared by 6 bases and J by 1 base, with 8 bases of the junction left unmatched. Germline V CDR1 and CDR2: ENHRY, SYGVKD. The CDR3 is CAIRGRLAGGTDTQYF. The CDR3 DNA reads as TGTGCCATCAGGGGACGATTAGCGGGGGGCACAGATACGCAGTATTTT.

J is TRBJ1-1 and V is TRBV12-3 or TRBV12-4; 7 bases map to TRBD1. The CDR3 consists of 14 residues. V lost 6 bases, J lost 6 bases, and 10 bases stayed unmatched. The chain's CDR3 is CASSTTGVRSEAFF. CDR3 DNA sequence: TGTGCCAGCAGCACAACAGGGGTTAGATCTGAAGCTTTCTTT.

The chain carries TRBV20-1 and TRBJ2-1; TRBD1 or TRBD2 may be the D gene (5 bases each). There are 13 residues in the CDR3. The germline V gene has CDR1 DFQATT and CDR2 SNEGSKA (reference sequence). Trimming took 6 bases from V and 5 from J, leaving 14 bases between them. In DNA, the CDR3 is TGCAGTGCCTCGGGACGGGGCAACAATGAGCAGTTCTTC. Its protein is CSASGRGNNEQFF.